This TCR beta chain was observed in a study of cytomegalovirus exposure and HLA in healthy donors. On the study more broadly: Most donors, about 77% of a few hundred genotyped, fell in the Caucasian-associated ancestry cluster. Overall study findings and caveats: Analysis was performed later, and it showed HLA-associated TCR beta chains to be more clonally expanded than equally common others. Sequences of the TCR beta chain were said to predict the HLA-A and HLA-B alleles of most subjects accurately. Reported results showed that the classifier diagnosed cytomegalovirus status with high specificity and sensitivity.

As for this clone: The antigen remains unidentified.

Germline CDR1 is SGDLS and CDR2 is YYNGEE. V dropped 4 bases and J dropped 7 bases, with 18 bases sitting between them. CDR3 length equals 15 residues. PCR was performed using 60 Vbeta and 13 Jbeta primers. The data were produced by immunoSEQ multiplex PCR, yet TCRdb's version contains in-frame clones alone and is incomplete. This sample has 120,000 or so clones, with 82% found just once. The rearrangement joins TRBV9 to TRBJ2-4; tentatively, D is TRBD2 (5 bases). The receptor comes from a male donor in good health and CMV-seropositive. Sequencing input: PBMCs. CDR3 bases: TGTGCCAGCAGCCCTAGGAGGACCCTCGGGAACATTCAGTACTTC. This sequence encodes CASSPRRTLGNIQYF.